This T cell receptor beta chain derives from a study of control samples from healthy donors and cancer patients. Sequenced by immunoSEQ multiplex PCR; TCRdb stores in-frame clones only, minus some. Of fewer than 200,000 clones listed, approximately 94% are singletons. The CDR3 spans 15 residues. Per germline, CDR1 SGHKS and CDR2 YYEKEE (reference sequence). V was pared by 3 bases and J by 0 bases, with 12 bases between. The source material was PBMCs. The chain has TRBV5-5 and TRBJ1-1; tentative D call: TRBD1 (6 bases). This receptor was obtained from a man in his fifties or sixties with colorectal cancer. CDR3 nucleotides: TGTGCCAGCAGCTGGGGGGACATCATGAACACTGAAGCTTTCTTT. Amino acids: CASSWGDIMNTEAFF.